This TCR beta chain was sequenced during a study of Ad26.COV2.S vaccination and SARS-CoV-2 variants. The method was immunoSEQ multiplex PCR; TCRdb's version includes in-frame clones alone and lacks a portion of them. The table lists about 350,000 clones, approximately 86% of them singletons, with about 11% in the top ten. V was trimmed by 1 base and J by 1 base, leaving 8 bases between them. Germline CDR1 reads LGHNA; CDR2 reads YSLEER. The CDR3 runs 14 residues. Treatment in this sample: over 15 received Ad26.COV2.S at low or high dose, single or two shots; several received placebo; per-sample allocation not given. Following the first vaccine or placebo injection, samples were taken on day 63. Expressing Wuhan-strain SARS-CoV-2 spike, an Ad26 vector served as the vaccine.

This chain connects TRBV4-3 to TRBJ2-7; the D gene is possibly TRBD2 (5 bases). This TCR was recovered from a person aged 18-65 years who received the Ad26.COV2.S COVID-19 vaccine or a placebo. The sequencing here drew on peripheral blood, taken in a trial of Ad26.COV2.S vaccine versus placebo. The CDR3 coding sequence is TGCGCCAGCAGCCAAGGCGACTATTCCTACGAGCAGTACTTC. This gives the protein CASSQGDYSYEQYF.